The 25 T cell receptor beta chains presented below share a single source sample, sequenced in a study of CD8 T cells in ankylosing spondylitis. TCRdb passed the 5' RACE reads through MiXCR, listing each CDR3 protein once. Among about 260,000 distinct CDR3 sequences listed, 20% to 30% were seen once. Input material: blood, either unsorted or a sorted T cell fraction (not recorded which). Receptors originate from a male donor with ankylosing spondylitis or in good health (not recorded which).

In its sample, this clonotype was seen a few times. This chain connects TRBV20-1 to TRBJ2-1; D could derive from TRBD1 or TRBD2 (5 bases each). In germline, CDR1 is DFQATT, CDR2 SNEGSKA (reference sequence). Trimming cost V 3 bases and J 0 bases, with 9 bases left between them. CDR3 length: 14 residues. The CDR3 region is CSASAGTSYNEQFF. The CDR3 bases are TGCAGTGCTAGCGCAGGGACCTCCTACAATGAGCAGTTCTTC.

This clonotype showed up just a few times. V and J are TRBV3-1 and TRBJ2-7; TRBD1 agrees at 11 bases. V lost 8 bases and J lost 6; bases outside the gene matches: 3. CDR1 and CDR2 from the germline V gene are LGHDT and YNNKEL (reference sequence). This CDR3 is 12 amino acids long. CDR3 sequence: CASAGTGGEQYF. Here the CDR3 DNA reads TGTGCCAGCGCCGGGACAGGGGGCGAGCAGTACTTC.

This clonotype was observed a few times. V usage is TRBV6-1 and J usage is TRBJ2-1, with 9 bases identical to TRBD2. Trimming took 10 bases from V and 8 from J; bases not matched to a gene: 15. CDR3 length equals 15 residues. Germline-derived CDR1 and CDR2 are MNHNS and SASEGT. Written as DNA, the CDR3 is TGTGCCACCCGTCAGGGTAGCGGGGGCGGGTATGAGCAGTTCTTC. This sequence encodes CATRQGSGGGYEQFF.

The chain joins TRBV15 to TRBJ2-1; either TRBD1 or TRBD2 may supply D (5 bases each). Germline V CDR1 and CDR2: LNHNV, YYDKDF (reference sequence). Between the trimmed V and J ends, which lost 0 bases and 12 bases, there was a span of 15 bases. The CDR3 sequence is 14 residues long. The CDR3 protein is CATSREDGVQGQFF. The CDR3 nucleotides read TGTGCCACCAGCAGAGAGGACGGGGTTCAGGGGCAGTTCTTC.

There are many counts of this clonotype. This rearrangement joins TRBV3-1 to TRBJ2-2; TRBD1 matches 9 bases. Per the germline V gene, CDR1 is LGHDT and CDR2 is YNNKEL (reference sequence). With 4 bases clipped from V and 5 bases from J, the junction kept 2 bases outside the gene matches. This CDR3 has 14 amino acids. The CDR3 loop is CASSPTGGTGELFF. CDR3 nucleotides: TGTGCCAGCAGCCCGACAGGGGGGACCGGGGAGCTGTTTTTT.

This clonotype showed up just a few times. The rearrangement links TRBV6-1 to TRBJ1-1; D is uncertain. This CDR3 region has 14 residues. V dropped 6 bases and J dropped 6 bases, with 17 bases sitting between them. Germline values: CDR1 MNHNS, CDR2 SASEGT. The CDR3 DNA follows: TGTGCCAGCAGGCGGGCGTTCGGCCCTGCTGAAGCTTTCTTT. Amino acid sequence: CASRRAFGPAEAFF.

This clonotype was seen a handful of times. V is TRBV20-1 and J is TRBJ1-1; 9 bases are a match to TRBD1. V lost 1 base to trimming and J lost 4 bases; unmatched junction nucleotides: 4. This CDR3 contains 14 residues. Looked up from germline, CDR1 is DFQATT and CDR2 is SNEGSKA (reference sequence). CDR3 sequence reads: CSARALGQGTEAFF. In nucleotides, the CDR3 is TGCAGTGCTAGAGCCCTGGGACAGGGCACTGAAGCTTTCTTT.

The sample holds many counts of this clonotype. The chain uses TRBV20-1 and TRBJ2-1; TRBD2 matches 13 bases. There are 16 residues in the CDR3. CDR1 and CDR2 (germline): DFQATT, SNEGSKA (reference sequence). With 6 bases clipped from V and 0 bases from J, the junction kept 5 bases outside the gene matches. CDR3 nucleotides: TGCAGTGCAGGGACTAGCGGGGCCAGCTCCTACAATGAGCAGTTCTTC. Residues: CSAGTSGASSYNEQFF.

This chain connects TRBV7-6 to TRBJ2-3, with D perhaps matching TRBD2 (6 bases). The CDR3 loop spans 16 amino acids. Germline V gene data show CDR1 as SGHVS and CDR2 as FNYEAQ. Trimming pared 4 bases from V and 1 base from J, leaving 15 bases between. The CDR3 coding sequence is TGTGCCAGCAGCTCCGCGACCGGGGGAGGCACAGATACGCAGTATTTT. It yields the protein CASSSATGGGTDTQYF.

This clonotype was observed many times. The gene calls are TRBV20-1 and TRBJ2-3, with 7 bases matching TRBD1. V lost 6 bases, J lost 5 bases, and 8 bases stayed unmatched. The CDR3 loop spans 13 amino acids. Germline V CDR1 and CDR2: DFQATT, SNEGSKA (reference sequence). CDR3 in DNA: TGCAGTGCGAACAGGGGAGCTCAAGATACGCAGTATTTT. Its protein product is CSANRGAQDTQYF.

This clonotype was picked up many times. This chain links TRBV5-6 with TRBJ2-3; D assignment may be TRBD1 or TRBD2 (5 bases each). CDR3 length: 14 amino acids. Germline CDR1 reads SGHDT; CDR2 reads YYEEEE. V lost 2 bases and J lost 2, with 9 bases in between. The CDR3 coding sequence is TGTGCCAGCAGCTTTGAGGGGCCCACAGATACGCAGTATTTT. It encodes CASSFEGPTDTQYF.

CDR3 in amino acids: CSAHGTLTYNEQFF. The DNA of the CDR3 is TGCAGTGCTCACGGGACACTTACCTACAATGAGCAGTTCTTC. This rearrangement joins TRBV20-1 to TRBJ2-1; possible D gene TRBD1, 6 bases. Trimming took off 5 bases at V and 2 bases at J, with 13 bases between the two ends. The CDR3 sequence is 14 residues long. The germline V gene encodes CDR1 DFQATT and CDR2 SNEGSKA (reference sequence).

V and J are TRBV12-3 or TRBV12-4 and TRBJ2-3, with D possibly TRBD1 on 5 matching bases. This CDR3 spans 14 amino acids. V lost 10 bases, J lost 5 bases, and 19 bases lay in between. The CDR3 loop reads CATLPKGRGDTQYF. DNA for the CDR3: TGTGCCACCCTCCCCAAGGGGCGTGGAGATACGCAGTATTTT.

This clonotype was detected only once. The chain is built from TRBV20-1 and TRBJ2-5; D possibly corresponds to TRBD1 (5 bases). V lost 5 bases to trimming and J lost 3 bases, with 19 bases between them. Germline V CDR1 and CDR2: DFQATT, SNEGSKA (reference sequence). This CDR3 comprises 15 residues. The CDR3 DNA reads as TGCAGTGCTCCCCCGCTGGGGCAGAAAAAAGAGACCCAGTACTTC. This gives the protein CSAPPLGQKKETQYF.

This clonotype was counted between two and nine times. A read error may produce the germline difference seen at one junction end. The rearrangement links TRBV6-1 to TRBJ2-3; perhaps D is TRBD1 or TRBD2 (6 bases each). Per germline, CDR1 MNHNS and CDR2 SASEGT. The CDR3 loop spans 16 amino acids. CDR3 loop: CASSEGGGLWTDTQYF. The CDR3 DNA reads as TGTGCCAGCAGCGAAGGGGGAGGCTTATGGACAGATACGCAGTATTTT.

The rearrangement uses TRBV4-2 and TRBJ2-5; TRBD2 matches at 9 bases. Germline V lookup: CDR1 LGHNA, CDR2 YNFKEQ. CDR3 length equals 19 residues. With V trimmed by 1 base and J by 2 bases, 14 bases remained unmatched. CDR3 nucleotides: TGTGCCAGCAGCCAAGGAAGTAGGGGCCTAGCGGGACCACAAGAGACCCAGTACTTC. Residues: CASSQGSRGLAGPQETQYF.

This clonotype appeared once. The rearrangement joins TRBV29-1 to TRBJ2-3, with TRBD1 matching 7 bases. CDR3 length: 14 residues. Trimming removed 5 bases from V and 0 bases from J; junction bases left unmatched: 5. Germline lookup yields CDR1 SQVTM and CDR2 ANQGSEA. The CDR3 nucleotides read TGCAGCGTTCGGAAGGGGGCCAGCACAGATACGCAGTATTTT. This encodes CSVRKGASTDTQYF.

The chain is built from TRBV4-2 and TRBJ2-1; 8 bases agree with TRBD1. Germline CDR1 reads LGHNA; CDR2 reads YNFKEQ. The trim removed 0 bases at V and 2 bases at J, leaving 6 bases unmatched. The CDR3 sequence is 17 residues long. In DNA form, the CDR3 reads TGTGCCAGCAGCCAAGACCCAAGGACAGGGACCTACAATGAGCAGTTCTTC. It is translated as CASSQDPRTGTYNEQFF.

This chain connects TRBV11-2 to TRBJ2-7, with TRBD1 identical over 11 bases. The J segment lost 0 bases and the V segment lost 5 bases, leaving 12 bases of the junction unmatched. The germline gives CDR1 SGHAT, CDR2 FQNNGV. The CDR3 loop spans 18 amino acids. The CDR3: CASSPGQGAVRNSYEQYF. The DNA for the CDR3 is TGTGCCAGCAGCCCTGGACAGGGGGCCGTTAGGAACTCCTACGAGCAGTACTTC.

The genes are TRBV20-1 and TRBJ2-3; the D gene is possibly TRBD2 (7 bases). Germline CDR1 reads DFQATT; CDR2 reads SNEGSKA (reference sequence). V lost 4 bases to trimming and J lost 0 bases, with 17 bases between them. This CDR3 contains 16 residues. CDR3 amino acids: CSANRGAGRSTDTQYF. CDR3 sequence (DNA): TGCAGTGCTAACCGGGGGGCGGGTAGAAGCACAGATACGCAGTATTTT.

V and J are TRBV20-1 and TRBJ2-3; 9 nucleotides match TRBD2. The CDR3 runs 12 residues. J gave up 1 base and V 7 bases, and 0 bases lay outside the gene matches. CDR1 DFQATT and CDR2 SNEGSKA come from the germline V gene (reference sequence). CDR3 sequence reads: CSGGGGTDTQYF. CDR3 nucleotide sequence: TGCAGTGGCGGGGGGGGCACAGATACGCAGTATTTT.

The rearrangement links TRBV12-3 or TRBV12-4 to TRBJ2-7; TRBD2 matches 8 bases. V was pared by 3 bases and J by 2 bases, with 6 bases of the junction left unmatched. The CDR3 spans 15 residues. The DNA of the CDR3 is TGTGCCAGCAGTTTGAGGAGCGGGGGAACCTACGAGCAGTACTTC. The encoded protein is CASSLRSGGTYEQYF.

In its sample, this clonotype was seen many times. This chain joins TRBV6-1 and TRBJ2-3; D tentatively fits TRBD1 or TRBD2 (5 bases each). V lost 5 bases to trimming and J lost 1 base, with 13 bases between them. The CDR3 length is 15 residues. Germline V gene data show CDR1 as MNHNS and CDR2 as SASEGT. The CDR3 protein is CASSTPTGRTDTQYF. Written as DNA, the CDR3 is TGTGCCAGCAGTACCCCGACGGGGCGCACAGATACGCAGTATTTT.

V is TRBV20-1 and J is TRBJ1-2; the D is unclear. Germline CDR1 and CDR2: DFQATT and SNEGSKA (reference sequence). This CDR3 is 11 amino acids long. The germline V and J ends were trimmed by 4 bases and 7 bases, with 10 bases remaining between them. CDR3 coding DNA: TGCAGTGCTATTGGGGTGGGTGGCTACACCTTC. Amino acid sequence: CSAIGVGGYTF.

The chain is built from TRBV7-3 and TRBJ2-1; 7 positions agree with TRBD1. Looked up from germline, CDR1 is SGHTA and CDR2 is FQGTGA. Trimming at V came to 5 bases and at J to 4 bases, leaving 14 bases not matched to a gene. The CDR3 contains 17 residues. CDR3 amino acids: CASSHLLRQGLYNEQFF. The DNA for the CDR3 is TGTGCCAGCAGCCATTTACTACGACAGGGTTTGTACAATGAGCAGTTCTTC.